The clone carrying this TCR beta chain showed up many times. Its antigen is unidentified. The germline V gene encodes CDR1 SEHNR and CDR2 FQNEAQ (reference sequence). CDR3 length: 14 amino acids. Trimming took 1 base from V and 5 from J, leaving 11 bases between them. The data were obtained in a study of regulatory T cells in long-lasting Graves disease. Study-level results: Relative to newly diagnosed Graves' patients, persistent ones had lower TCR diversity.

This sample's time point: newly diagnosed GD, antithyroid drugs for less than 3 months. RNA isolated from PBMCs was used to make the TCR library. Construction of the TCR beta libraries employed iRepertoire HTBI primers in conjunction with Arm-PCR of CDR3 regions. TCRdb called the multiplex PCR reads again in MiXCR, with one record for every CDR3 protein. This repertoire shows 500,000 or so distinct CDR3 sequences, about a sixth found once; its top ten account for 12%. A further study also used this sample, focusing on T cells in Graves' hyperthyroidism and ophthalmopathy. This second study says: In blood, most of the thyroid clonotypes expanded above 0.001 were also present. In the analysis, a 13 V-J model separated ophthalmopathy from stable hyperthyroidism.

Sequencing was performed on peripheral blood mononuclear cells (PBMCs), taken at new diagnosis, from a patient treated with antithyroid drugs. The rearrangement uses TRBV7-9 and TRBJ2-5; weak D call: TRBD1 (6 bases). This sequence originates from a man aged 35-49 years with Graves disease. The CDR3 DNA sequence: TGTGCCAGCAGCTTAGGGACAGTCGTCGAGACCCAGTACTTC. It codes for CASSLGTVVETQYF.